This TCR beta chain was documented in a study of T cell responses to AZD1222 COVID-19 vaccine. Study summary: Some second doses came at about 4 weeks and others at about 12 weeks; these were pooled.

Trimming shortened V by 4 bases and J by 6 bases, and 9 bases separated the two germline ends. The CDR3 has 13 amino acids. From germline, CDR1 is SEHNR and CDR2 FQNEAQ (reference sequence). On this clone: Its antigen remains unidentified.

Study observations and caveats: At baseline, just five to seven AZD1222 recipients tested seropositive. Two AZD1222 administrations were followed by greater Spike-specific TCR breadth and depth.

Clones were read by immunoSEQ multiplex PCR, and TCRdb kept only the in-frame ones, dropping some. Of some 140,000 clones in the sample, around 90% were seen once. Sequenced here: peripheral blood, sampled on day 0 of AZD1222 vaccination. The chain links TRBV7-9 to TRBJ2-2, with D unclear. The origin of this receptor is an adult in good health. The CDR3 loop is CASSSGWSGELFF. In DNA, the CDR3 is TGTGCCAGCAGCTCCGGATGGTCCGGGGAGCTGTTTTTT.